This entry describes one TCR beta chain. The target antigen is unknown. CDR3 length: 16 residues. Germline values: CDR1 LNHDA, CDR2 SQIVND (reference sequence). V was pared by 5 bases and J by 5 bases, with 18 bases between. The data originate from a study of early T cells in non-severe SARS-CoV-2 infection. TCRdb re-called the 5' RACE reads through MiXCR, storing one row per CDR3 protein. The sample has 50,000 to 70,000 distinct CDR3 sequences; under 10% are singletons. Study-wide results and caveats: Matching against VDJdb likely underestimated virus-specific expansions, favoring anti-spike CD8.

Specimen: whole blood. The chain is built from TRBV19 and TRBJ2-2; a weak D match, TRBD1 (9 bases). This TCR was sampled from an adult who was a healthcare worker with PCR-confirmed SARS-CoV-2 infection or an uninfected control (not recorded which). The CDR3 loop reads CASSRGGQGRTGELFF. CDR3 nucleotides: TGTGCCAGTAGTCGGGGGGGACAGGGACGTACCGGGGAGCTGTTTTTT. The full variable domain, rest sourced from reference TRBV19 and TRBJ2-2, is DGGITQSPKYLFRKEGQNVTLSCEQNLNHDAMYWYRQDPGQGLRLIYYSQIVNDFQKGDIAEGYSVSREKKESFPLTVTSAQKNPTAFYLCASSRGGQGRTGELFFGEGSRLTVL.